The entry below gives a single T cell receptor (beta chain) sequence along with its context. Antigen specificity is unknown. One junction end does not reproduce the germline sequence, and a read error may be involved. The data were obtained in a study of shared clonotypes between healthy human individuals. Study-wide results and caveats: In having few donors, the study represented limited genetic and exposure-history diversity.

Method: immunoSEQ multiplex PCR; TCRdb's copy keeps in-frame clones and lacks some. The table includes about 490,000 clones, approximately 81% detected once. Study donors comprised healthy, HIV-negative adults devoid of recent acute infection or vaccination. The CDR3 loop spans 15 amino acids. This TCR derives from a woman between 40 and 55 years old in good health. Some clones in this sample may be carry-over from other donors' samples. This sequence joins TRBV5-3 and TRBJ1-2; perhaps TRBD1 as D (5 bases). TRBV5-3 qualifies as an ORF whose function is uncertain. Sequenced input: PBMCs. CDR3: CASSLADSYHYGYTF. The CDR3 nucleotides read TGTGCCAGCAGCTTGGCCGACAGTTACCACTATGGCTACACCTTC.